This T cell receptor (beta chain) originates from a study of T-cell reconstitution after alpha-beta-depleted transplantation in children. Unique molecular identifiers were incorporated during preparation of the TCRbeta library. TCRdb used MiXCR to reprocess the PCR reads, holding one entry per CDR3 protein. The sample carries 90,000 to 120,000 distinct CDR3 sequences, approximately 6% recorded once. The CDR3 sequence is 15 residues long. CDR1 is SGHRS, CDR2 YFSETQ, per germline. V lost 0 bases and J lost 3, with 13 bases in between. This clonotype occurred many times. What it recognizes is unknown. Study-wide points: Newly generated T cells supplied most T-cell counts and diversity one year post-transplant. Reportedly, roughly two months post-transplant, alpha-beta T cells arose from several hundred expanded graft clones. Surviving recipient cells, namely T cells and thymic progenitors, were the source of high day-60 TCRbeta diversity in some patients.

This TCR was recovered from a male patient between 2 and 15 years old who had a stem cell transplant for acute lymphoblastic leukemia, so the T cells may come from the graft donor. The chain combines TRBV5-1 with TRBJ2-7; the D gene is possibly TRBD2 (6 bases). The input for sequencing was PBMCs, mostly from graft donor cells, taken 360 days after TCRalphabeta/CD19-depleted stem cell transplant. In DNA form, the CDR3 reads TGCGCCAGCAGCTTGGGGACGGGAGCCTTCTACGAGCAGTACTTC. This encodes CASSLGTGAFYEQYF.